The 20 T cell receptor beta chains below come from one sample, sequenced in a study of T-cell reconstitution after alpha-beta-depleted transplantation in children. Molecular barcoding with unique molecular identifiers was used for the TCRbeta library. TCRdb ran MiXCR on the PCR reads and lists one entry per CDR3 protein. The sample includes some 110,000 distinct CDR3 sequences, around a tenth of them seen just once. The starting material was PBMCs, obtained before TCRalphabeta/CD19-depleted stem cell transplant. These TCRs come from a boy younger than 10 with acute lymphoblastic leukemia, due to receive a stem cell transplant.

The chain couples TRBV27 to TRBJ2-1; D possibly corresponds to TRBD2 (7 bases). Germline lookup yields CDR1 MNHEY and CDR2 SMNVEV (reference sequence). The CDR3 totals 13 residues. Trimming took off 3 bases at V and 14 bases at J, with 17 bases between the two ends. This chain's CDR3 is CASSLSEGGRKFF. For the CDR3, the DNA is TGTGCCAGCAGTTTGTCCGAGGGGGGGCGAAAGTTCTTC.

This chain uses TRBV5-1 with TRBJ2-3; no clear D gene. Trimming left V 4 bases short and J 2 bases short, with 8 bases between. The germline V gene has CDR1 SGHRS and CDR2 YFSETQ. This CDR3 region has 13 residues. CDR3 in amino acids: CASSPRITDTQYF. DNA of the CDR3: TGCGCCAGCAGCCCGAGGATCACAGATACGCAGTATTTT.

This clonotype has a count of ten or more. V usage is TRBV12-3 or TRBV12-4 and J usage is TRBJ1-2; D is ambiguous. This CDR3 has 14 amino acids. Trimming pared 6 bases from V and 4 bases from J, leaving 15 bases between. The CDR3 sequence: CASRTSDRPYGYTF. The CDR3 DNA reads TGTGCCAGCAGAACGTCGGACCGGCCCTATGGCTACACCTTC.

This chain uses TRBV20-1 with TRBJ2-3, with TRBD2 as a possible D gene (5 bases). CDR3 length equals 13 residues. Deletions cut 3 bases from V and 4 bases from J, with 11 bases between. Germline V gives CDR1 DFQATT, CDR2 SNEGSKA (reference sequence). This chain's CDR3 is CSASNRDPDTQYF. The DNA of the CDR3 is TGCAGTGCTAGCAATCGGGATCCAGATACGCAGTATTTT.

The CDR3 is CARTGVRNTEAFF. The CDR3 DNA is TGTGCCAGGACAGGGGTACGGAACACTGAAGCTTTCTTT. The chain couples TRBV2 to TRBJ1-1; 8 nucleotides agree with TRBD1. This CDR3 region has 13 residues. The germline V gene has CDR1 SNHLY and CDR2 FYNNEI. Losses at the gene ends were 9 bases for V and 1 base for J; bases not matched to a gene: 4.

The chain carries TRBV29-1 and TRBJ2-7, with 9 bases identical to TRBD1. From germline, CDR1 is SQVTM and CDR2 ANQGSEA. V was pared by 8 bases and J by 5 bases, with 7 bases of the junction left unmatched. The CDR3 consists of 12 residues. CDR3 sequence: CSWGQGPNEQYF. The CDR3 nucleotides are TGCAGCTGGGGACAGGGTCCGAACGAGCAGTACTTC.

This clonotype was detected ten times or more. The V gene is TRBV20-1, the J gene TRBJ2-1; no clear D. V lost 6 bases to trimming and J lost 2 bases, with 5 bases between them. CDR1 is DFQATT and CDR2 is SNEGSKA in the germline V gene (reference sequence). This CDR3 has 11 amino acids. Here the CDR3 reads CSAVAYNEQFF. The CDR3 nucleotides are TGCAGTGCGGTGGCCTACAATGAGCAGTTCTTC.

This clonotype was detected many times. The chain recombines TRBV4-1 with TRBJ2-2, with 8 bases lining up with TRBD2. Germline-derived CDR1 and CDR2 are MGHRA and YSYEKL. Trimming at V came to 3 bases and at J to 7 bases, leaving 7 bases not matched to a gene. There are 15 residues in the CDR3. The DNA of the CDR3 is TGCGCCAGCAGCCAGCGGCTAGCGGGTGGCGGGGAGCTGTTTTTT. Amino acid sequence: CASSQRLAGGGELFF.

Many counts were recorded for this clonotype. The chain has TRBV6-1 and TRBJ2-3; D is unclear. The V and J ends lost 6 bases and 3 bases respectively, with 13 bases between them. The CDR3 consists of 14 residues. In germline, CDR1 is MNHNS, CDR2 SASEGT. CDR3 region: CASRVVVRTDTQYF. The CDR3 DNA sequence: TGTGCCAGCAGGGTTGTGGTTCGGACAGATACGCAGTATTTT.

In its sample, this clonotype was seen many times. The chain joins TRBV5-1 to TRBJ2-7; 9 bases match TRBD2. There are 14 residues in the CDR3. J gave up 0 bases and V 2 bases, and 0 bases lay outside the gene matches. The germline CDR1 and CDR2 sequences are SGHRS and YFSETQ. The CDR3 nucleotides read TGCGCCAGCAGCTTAGCGGGAGGCTCCTACGAGCAGTACTTC. This sequence encodes CASSLAGGSYEQYF.

The chain recombines TRBV5-6 with TRBJ2-7; D not certain. Germline loops: CDR1 SGHDT, CDR2 YYEEEE. The CDR3 is 12 residues long. Trimming removed 4 bases at V and 9 bases at J, with 14 bases between. The CDR3 coding sequence is TGTGCCAGCAGCCGAATTCTCCTCGGGCAGTACTTC. It codes for CASSRILLGQYF.

The chain links TRBV6-1 to TRBJ2-1; the match to TRBD2 covers 8 bases. This CDR3 is 15 amino acids long. Losses at the gene ends were 4 bases for V and 7 bases for J; bases not matched to a gene: 9. Germline CDR1 and CDR2: MNHNS and SASEGT. The CDR3 bases are TGTGCCAGCAGTGTGGCCGGGAGGGCCTGGAATGAGCAGTTCTTC. Amino acids: CASSVAGRAWNEQFF.

This clonotype has only one observation. This sequence joins TRBV5-6 and TRBJ2-7; a weak D match, TRBD2 (5 bases). Germline-derived CDR1 and CDR2 are SGHDT and YYEEEE. V was trimmed by 8 bases and J by 3 bases, leaving 15 bases between them. The CDR3 is made up of 13 amino acids. The CDR3 region has the DNA TGTGCCAGGGGCTCCGGGATTCACTACGAGCAGTACTTC. Translating it yields CARGSGIHYEQYF.

This clonotype appeared a few times. The rearrangement links TRBV20-1 to TRBJ2-1; no clear D gene. The V end was cut by 4 bases, the J end by 10 bases, with 17 bases between. The CDR3 is made up of 13 amino acids. Germline-derived CDR1 and CDR2 are DFQATT and SNEGSKA (reference sequence). The CDR3 DNA follows: TGCAGTGCTATAGAGTCCAAGGGTATCGAGCAGTTCTTC. Translating gives CSAIESKGIEQFF.

In DNA form, the CDR3 reads TGTGCCAGCAGCGTAGTGGGAACGACCGGGGAGCTGTTTTTT. This gives the protein CASSVVGTTGELFF. The rearrangement links TRBV9 to TRBJ2-2; D ambiguous. V was shortened by 0 bases and J by 5 bases, with 8 bases between the two germline ends. The CDR3 consists of 14 residues. Germline values: CDR1 SGDLS, CDR2 YYNGEE.

This sequence joins TRBV6-1 and TRBJ2-2, with D unclear. CDR3 length: 14 amino acids. The ends were cut back, 0 bases at V and 7 bases at J, with 9 bases in the middle. Per germline, CDR1 MNHNS and CDR2 SASEGT. The CDR3 loop reads CASSEAPGIGELFF. The CDR3 bases are TGTGCCAGCAGTGAAGCGCCCGGTATCGGGGAGCTGTTTTTT.

The chain employs TRBV20-1 and TRBJ1-5; maybe TRBD1 (6 bases). Germline CDR1 reads DFQATT; CDR2 reads SNEGSKA (reference sequence). The V gene lost 5 bases and the J gene lost 0 bases, with 20 bases spanning the gap. The CDR3 has 17 residues. In nucleotides, the CDR3 is TGCAGTGCTCGCCGTAGGGACACACAGGGTAGCAATCAGCCCCAGCATTTT. Translated, it gives CSARRRDTQGSNQPQHF.

V gene TRBV3-1 combines with J gene TRBJ2-3, with 10 bases aligning to TRBD2. V lost 6 bases to trimming and J lost 5 bases; unmatched junction nucleotides: 5. CDR3 size: 14 residues. The germline CDR1 and CDR2 sequences are LGHDT and YNNKEL (reference sequence). As DNA, the CDR3 is TGTGCCAGCAGTAATAGCGGGAGGAGAGATACGCAGTATTTT. Its translation: CASSNSGRRDTQYF.

In its sample, this clonotype was seen many times. The CDR3 is CASSIQETQYF. The CDR3 DNA follows: TGCGCCAGCAGCATACAAGAGACCCAGTACTTC. The chain recombines TRBV5-1 with TRBJ2-5; D call uncertain. Germline V gives CDR1 SGHRS, CDR2 YFSETQ. V was trimmed by 4 bases and J by 2 bases, leaving 3 bases between them. The CDR3 is 11 amino acids.

This clonotype has just a few counts. The chain carries TRBV29-1 and TRBJ2-1, with 9 bases that match TRBD1. The V and J ends lost 7 bases and 9 bases, in that order; junction bases with no gene match: 16. This CDR3 region has 15 residues. From germline, CDR1 is SQVTM and CDR2 ANQGSEA. The CDR3 here is CSAPGQGTKYGEQFF. For the CDR3, the DNA is TGCAGCGCCCCAGGACAGGGGACCAAATATGGTGAGCAGTTCTTC.